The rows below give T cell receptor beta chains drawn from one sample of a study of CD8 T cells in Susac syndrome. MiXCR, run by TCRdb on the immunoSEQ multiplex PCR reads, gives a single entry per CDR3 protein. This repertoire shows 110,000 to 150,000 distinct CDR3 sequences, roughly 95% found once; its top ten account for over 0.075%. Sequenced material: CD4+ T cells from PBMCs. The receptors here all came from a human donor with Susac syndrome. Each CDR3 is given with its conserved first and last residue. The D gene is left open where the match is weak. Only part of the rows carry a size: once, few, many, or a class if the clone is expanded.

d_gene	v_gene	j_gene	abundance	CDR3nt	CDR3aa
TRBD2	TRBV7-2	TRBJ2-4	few	TGTGCCAGCAGCTTAGCCAGAGCGGGAGGGCCTCATACCAAAAACATTCAGTACTTC	CASSLARAGGPHTKNIQYF
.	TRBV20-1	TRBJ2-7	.	TGCAGTGCCCCCAAGACAGATTACGAGCAGTACTTC	CSAPKTDYEQYF
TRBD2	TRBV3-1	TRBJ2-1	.	TGTGCCAGCAGCCAGCTGGGACTAGCGGGAGCAAATGAGCAGTTCTTC	CASSQLGLAGANEQFF
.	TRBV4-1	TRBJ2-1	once	TGCGCCAGCAGCCAAGATTCAAGGGTGGTCCACAATGAGCAGTTCTTC	CASSQDSRVVHNEQFF
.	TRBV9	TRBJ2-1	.	TGTGCCAGCAGCCTCCCGACTGATAGGGGGGACAATGAGCAGTTCTTC	CASSLPTDRGDNEQFF
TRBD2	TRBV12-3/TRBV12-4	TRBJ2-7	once	TGTGCCAGCAGTGGTTCCCTGGGACTAGCGGGAGGTGCCTACGAGCAGTACTTC	CASSGSLGLAGGAYEQYF
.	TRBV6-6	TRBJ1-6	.	TGTGCCAGCAGTTTGATTCGGGGCTCCTATAATTCACCCCTCCACTTT	CASSLIRGSYNSPLHF
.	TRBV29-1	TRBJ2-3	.	TGCAGCGTTGAGTATATCACCGATACGCAGTATTTT	CSVEYITDTQYF
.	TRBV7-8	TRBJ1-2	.	TGTGCCAGCATTTCCGGGGCTGGCTACACCTTC	CASISGAGYTF
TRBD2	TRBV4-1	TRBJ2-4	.	TGCGCCAGCAGCCAAGAGCGGAGGGTAGCGGGTTCAGTAGCCAAAAACATTCAGTACTTC	CASSQERRVAGSVAKNIQYF
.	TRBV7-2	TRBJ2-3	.	TGTGCCAGCAGCTTTGACAGCACAGATACGCAGTATTTT	CASSFDSTDTQYF
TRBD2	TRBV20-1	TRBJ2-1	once	TGCAGTGCTAGAAGGACTAGGACCTACAATGAGCAGTTCTTC	CSARRTRTYNEQFF
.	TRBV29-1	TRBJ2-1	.	TGCAGCTTCTCCCGAAGGGATTTTGGCGATGAGCAGTTCTTC	CSFSRRDFGDEQFF
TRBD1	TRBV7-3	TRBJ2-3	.	TGTGCCAGCAGCGACCCTACTACCGGGACAGGGTTGGATACGCAGTATTTT	CASSDPTTGTGLDTQYF
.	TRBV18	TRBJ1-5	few	TGTGCCAGCTCACCGGGGGGCGGGAATCAGCCCCAGCATTTT	CASSPGGGNQPQHF
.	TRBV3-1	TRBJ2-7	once	TGTGCCAGCAGCCAAGGGGATGGGACGGGGGACGAGCAGTACTTC	CASSQGDGTGDEQYF
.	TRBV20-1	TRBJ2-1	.	TGCAGTGCTCCTAATTGGGGGGATGAGCAGTTCTTC	CSAPNWGDEQFF
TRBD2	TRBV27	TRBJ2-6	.	TGTGCCAGCAGTTTGCGGCTAGCGGGAGGTTTTGGGGCCAACGTCCTGACTTTC	CASSLRLAGGFGANVLTF
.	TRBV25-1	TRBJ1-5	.	TGTGCCAGCAGTGAGGGTAATCAGCCCCAGCATTTT	CASSEGNQPQHF
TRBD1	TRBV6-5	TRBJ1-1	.	TGTGCCAGCAGTTACGTCGGACAGGGGAACACTGAAGCTTTCTTT	CASSYVGQGNTEAFF
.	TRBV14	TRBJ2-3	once	TGTGCCAGCAGCCAAGCGCTCCTCCATACGCAGTATTTT	CASSQALLHTQYF
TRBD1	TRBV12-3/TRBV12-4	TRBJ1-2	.	TGTGCCAGCAGTCCGAGACAGGGGGCGGAAGGCTACACCTTC	CASSPRQGAEGYTF
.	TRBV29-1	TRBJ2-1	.	TGCAGCGTTGATGCCCCCCTGCGGGATGTCTACAATGAGCAGTTCTTC	CSVDAPLRDVYNEQFF
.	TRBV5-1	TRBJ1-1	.	TGCGCCAGCAGCTTGTTGGGGACGAACACTGAAGCTTTCTTT	CASSLLGTNTEAFF
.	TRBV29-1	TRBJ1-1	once	TGCAGCGCCCGGGGTCCCGCGGGGTTGGACACTGAAGCTTTCTTT	CSARGPAGLDTEAFF
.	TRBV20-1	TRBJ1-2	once	TGCAGTGCTAGAGATGGCCGGTGGGACTATGGCTACACCTTC	CSARDGRWDYGYTF
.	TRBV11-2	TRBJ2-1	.	TGTGCCAGCAGCTCCGTTGGGGGAGGCACCTACAATGAGCAGTTCTTC	CASSSVGGGTYNEQFF
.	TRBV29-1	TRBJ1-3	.	TGCAGCGTTGGCTGGGGAAACACCATATATTTT	CSVGWGNTIYF
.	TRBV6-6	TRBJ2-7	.	TGTGCCAGCAGAGACACCAGGGACGAGCAGTACTTC	CASRDTRDEQYF
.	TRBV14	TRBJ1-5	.	TGTGCCAGCAGCCAGGGTCCTAATCAGCCCCAGCATTTT	CASSQGPNQPQHF
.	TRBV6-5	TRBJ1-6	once	TGTGCCAGCAGAGGGACCTATAATTCACCCCTCCACTTT	CASRGTYNSPLHF
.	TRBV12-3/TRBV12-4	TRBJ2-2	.	TGTGCCAGCAGTTCTCAGGGGATCAGCACCGGGGAGCTGTTTTTT	CASSSQGISTGELFF
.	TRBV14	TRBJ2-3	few	TGTGCCAGCAGCCAAGGGGGGGTCACAGATACGCAGTATTTT	CASSQGGVTDTQYF
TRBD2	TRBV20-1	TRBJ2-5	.	TGCAGTGCTAGAGACGGGGGGGTTGGGGAGACCCAGTACTTC	CSARDGGVGETQYF
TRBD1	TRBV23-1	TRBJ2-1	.	TGCGCCAGCAGCCATCACCGGACAGGAGATAGGTCAGATGAGCAGTTCTTC	CASSHHRTGDRSDEQFF
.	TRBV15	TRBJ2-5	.	TGTGCCACCAGCAGAGTGAGCAGGGCTGAGGAGACCCAGTACTTC	CATSRVSRAEETQYF
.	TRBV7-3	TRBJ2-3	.	TGTGCCAGCAGCTACTCCTGGGTAGATACGCAGTATTTT	CASSYSWVDTQYF
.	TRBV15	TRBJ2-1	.	TGTGCCACCAGCAGAGATCAGGGACTGGATAACAATGAGCAGTTCTTC	CATSRDQGLDNNEQFF
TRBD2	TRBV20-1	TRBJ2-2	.	TGCAGTGCTAGCTCCGGGGGGGGCGGAGGCACCGGGGAGCTGTTTTTT	CSASSGGGGGTGELFF
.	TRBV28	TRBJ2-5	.	TGTGCCAGCAGTTTATCGACAGGACTCCAAGAGACCCAGTACTTC	CASSLSTGLQETQYF
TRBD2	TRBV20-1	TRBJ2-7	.	TGCAGTGCTAGCGATCTAGCGGGCGGGGGTGGATTTTACGAGCAGTACTTC	CSASDLAGGGGFYEQYF
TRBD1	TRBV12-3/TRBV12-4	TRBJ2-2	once	TGTGCCAGCAGTCCTACAGGGGGCAGCGGGGAGCTGTTTTTT	CASSPTGGSGELFF
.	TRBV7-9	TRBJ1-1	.	TGTGCCAGCAGCTTACCAGGGAGGAACACTGAAGCTTTCTTT	CASSLPGRNTEAFF
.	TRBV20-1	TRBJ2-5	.	TGCAGTGCTAATAGGGGAGAGACCCAGTACTTC	CSANRGETQYF
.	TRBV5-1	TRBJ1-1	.	TGCGCCAGCAGCTTGGCCAGGGGCCTCACTGAAGCTTTCTTT	CASSLARGLTEAFF
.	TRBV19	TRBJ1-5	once	TGTGCCAGTAGAAACCACGGCGCGGGCGAGAATCAGCCCCAGCATTTT	CASRNHGAGENQPQHF
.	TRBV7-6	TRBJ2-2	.	TGTGCCAGCAGCTTAGGGCCAAGAGGGGAGCTGTTTTTT	CASSLGPRGELFF
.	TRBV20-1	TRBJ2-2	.	TGCAGTGCTAGTTTAGGGAACACCGGGGAGCTGTTTTTT	CSASLGNTGELFF
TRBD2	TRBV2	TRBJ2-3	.	TGTGCCAGCAGTGGGCGTCTAGCGGGGCGCACAGATACGCAGTATTTT	CASSGRLAGRTDTQYF
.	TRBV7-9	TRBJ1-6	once	TGTGCCAGCAGCGCCCCGGGTAAAGGGTTGAGGAATTCACCCCTCCACTTT	CASSAPGKGLRNSPLHF
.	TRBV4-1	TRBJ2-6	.	TGCGCCAGCAGCCAAGAGGCTTCTGGGGCCAACGTCCTGACTTTC	CASSQEASGANVLTF
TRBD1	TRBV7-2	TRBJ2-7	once	TGTGCCAGCAGCTCCGAGACAGGGAGGCAGTACTTC	CASSSETGRQYF
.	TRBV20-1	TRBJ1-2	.	TGCAGTGCTAGGGCAGGGGTCAGCTACACCTTC	CSARAGVSYTF
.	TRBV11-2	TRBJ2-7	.	TGTGCCAGCAGCCCGGACCCTCGGCCCGAGCAGTACTTC	CASSPDPRPEQYF
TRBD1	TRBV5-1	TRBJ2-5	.	TGCGCCAGCAGCACTCCGACAGGGCAATACCAAGAGACCCAGTACTTC	CASSTPTGQYQETQYF